These 16 T cell receptor beta chains share one sample of origin, sequenced in a study of T cells in women clearing cervical HPV infection. Sequencing was performed with immunoSEQ multiplex PCR; in TCRdb, only in-frame clones are kept and a portion is missing. Its table lists more than 20,000 clones. What was sequenced was blood buffy coat. All receptors derive from a woman aged 18-70 years with a cervical HPV16 infection that either progressed to CIN3+ or cleared (not recorded which).

Details on this clone: The CDR3 end falls 3 residues outside the read, so it is completed with the germline J gene. The J gene is TRBJ2-5, the V gene TRBV12-5, with 9 bases that match TRBD1. This CDR3 has 15 residues. V lost 5 bases, J lost 2 bases, and 6 bases stayed unmatched. Germline CDR1 reads LGHNT; CDR2 reads FRNRAP. CDR3 region: CASGPGQGQQETQYF. The CDR3 DNA, read in part, is TGTGCTAGTGGTCCGGGACAGGGACAACAAGAGACC.

In regard to this clone: The CDR3 is cut off 3 residues early in the read; its end comes from the germline J gene. This chain joins TRBV5-5 and TRBJ1-5; D not resolved. V was clipped by 0 bases and J by 1 base, with 5 bases between them. CDR1 is SGHKS, CDR2 YYEKEE, per germline (reference sequence). The CDR3 loop spans 14 amino acids. CDR3: CASSLGQSNQPQHF. The DNA read from the CDR3 is TGTGCCAGCAGCTTGGGGCAGAGCAATCAGCCC.

Points on this clone: The read is 3 residues too short to cover the CDR3 end, so that end is filled in from the germline J gene. V and J are TRBV30 and TRBJ2-5, with a possible D match to TRBD1 (6 bases). This CDR3 is built from 13 residues. The germline V gene has CDR1 GTSNPN and CDR2 SVGIG (reference sequence). The ends were cut back, 0 bases at V and 5 bases at J, with 10 bases in the middle. The DNA read from the CDR3 is TGTGCCTGGAGTGTGGGGGCCAGGGAGACC. This translates into CAWSVGARET. The whole CDR3 protein is CAWSVGARETQYF.

Comments on this clone: The missing CDR3 end, 3 residues past where the read stops, is filled in from the germline J gene. The chain joins TRBV19 to TRBJ1-2; TRBD1 is a possible D gene (6 bases). CDR3 size: 14 residues. Germline V gene lookup returns CDR1 LNHDA and CDR2 SQIVND (reference sequence). The CDR3: CASRDSVSTDTYTF. The sequenced part of the CDR3 DNA is TGTGCCAGTAGGGACAGTGTCAGCACAGATACC.

As concerns this clone: Sequencing ends 3 residues short of the CDR3 end; the germline J gene provides the rest. The rearrangement uses TRBV29-1 and TRBJ2-7, with a weak D call TRBD1 (6 bases). Germline lookup yields CDR1 SQVTM and CDR2 ANQGSEA. V was pared by 6 bases and J by 5 bases, with 14 bases between. This CDR3 contains 12 residues. CDR3 bases read: TGCAGCGTATACAGGGAACGAAACGAG. Amino acid sequence: CSVYRERNE. The whole CDR3 is CSVYRERNEQYF.

Comment on this clone: The read stops 3 residues short of the end of the CDR3; the missing end is completed from the germline J gene. The chain recombines TRBV19 with TRBJ1-2; TRBD1 is a possible D gene (6 bases). Germline V CDR1 and CDR2: LNHDA, SQIVND (reference sequence). Deletions cut 5 bases from V and 5 bases from J, with 18 bases between. The CDR3 sequence is 15 residues long. CDR3 DNA, as far as it was read: TGTGCCAGTAGTCCCTCCCGGGGGGCTCAGTATGGC. It yields the protein CASSPSRGAQYG. The entire CDR3 reads CASSPSRGAQYGYTF.

Regarding this clone: The read stops 3 residues short of the end of the CDR3; the missing end is completed from the germline J gene. The rearrangement uses TRBV5-1 and TRBJ1-1, with D possibly being TRBD1 (5 bases). Deletions cut 4 bases from V and 7 bases from J, with 17 bases between. Germline-derived CDR1 and CDR2 are SGHRS and YFSETQ. The CDR3 has 14 residues. The CDR3 DNA, read in part, is TGCGCCAGCAGCAACGGCCGGATCGACAGTGAA. The encoded protein is CASSNGRIDSE. Given in full, the CDR3 is CASSNGRIDSEAFF.

A word on this clone: The read falls 3 residues short of the CDR3 end, and the missing part is taken from the germline J gene. This chain joins TRBV2 and TRBJ2-3, with a weak D call TRBD2 (7 bases). This CDR3 spans 14 amino acids. Germline lookup yields CDR1 SNHLY and CDR2 FYNNEI. The CDR3: CASSEGGAVQPQYF. CDR3 bases read: TGTGCCAGCAGTGAGGGGGGGGCGGTTCAGCCG.

The part of the CDR3 DNA that was read is TGTGCCAGCAGCTTAGATCACGGCCGGCGGGGC. It specifies CASSLDHGRRG. The entire CDR3 reads CASSLDHGRRGYTF. The chain recombines TRBV7-9 with TRBJ1-2, with D uncertain. The read falls 3 residues short of the CDR3 end, and the missing part is taken from the germline J gene. This CDR3 contains 14 residues. Germline loops: CDR1 SEHNR, CDR2 FQNEAQ (reference sequence). The whole variable domain, remainder taken from reference TRBV7-9 and TRBJ1-2, is DTGVSQNPRHKITKRGQNVTFRCDPISEHNRLYWYRQTLGQGPEFLTYFQNEAQLEKSRLLSDRFSAERPKGSFSTLEIQRTEQGDSAMYLCASSLDHGRRGYTFGSGTRLTVV.

Concerning this clone itself: Sequencing ends 3 residues short of the CDR3 end; the germline J gene provides the rest. V usage is TRBV20-1 and J usage is TRBJ2-5, with 8 bases lining up with TRBD1. This CDR3 is built from 12 residues. J was trimmed by 4 bases and V by 5 bases; bases with no gene match: 3. Germline V gene data show CDR1 as DFQATT and CDR2 as SNEGSKA (reference sequence). The CDR3 sequence is CSAGRGPETQYF. Incomplete CDR3 DNA: TGCAGTGCTGGCAGGGGGCCAGAGACC.

Points on this clone: The DNA ends 3 residues before the CDR3 does, and the rest of the CDR3 is filled in from the germline J gene. V is TRBV2 and J is TRBJ1-1; TRBD1 is a possible D gene (6 bases). The CDR3 has 15 residues. The V and J ends lost 7 bases and 1 base respectively, with 16 bases between them. Germline CDR1 SNHLY, CDR2 FYNNEI. CDR3 amino acids: CASKALQGGNTEAFF. Incomplete CDR3 DNA: TGTGCCAGCAAGGCCTTACAGGGAGGGAACACTGAA. The whole variable domain, remainder taken from reference TRBV2 and TRBJ1-1, is EPEVTQTPSHQVTQMGQEVILRCVPISNHLYFYWYRQILGQKVEFLVSFYNNEISEKSEIFDDQFSVERPDGSNFTLKIRSTKLEDSAMYFCASKALQGGNTEAFFGQGTRLTVV.

In the case of this clone: The read finishes 3 residues shy of the CDR3 end, and the germline J gene is used to complete it. The chain links TRBV7-9 to TRBJ2-7, with 7 bases aligning to TRBD1. CDR3 length equals 15 residues. V lost 2 bases to trimming and J lost 0 bases; unmatched junction nucleotides: 4. Germline loops: CDR1 SEHNR, CDR2 FQNEAQ (reference sequence). The CDR3 bases that were read are TGTGCCAGCAGCTTATTGGCAGGGGGCTCCTACGAG. Protein product: CASSLLAGGSYE. The full CDR3 protein is CASSLLAGGSYEQYF. Filled out from reference TRBV7-9 and TRBJ2-7, the complete variable domain reads DTGVSQNPRHKITKRGQNVTFRCDPISEHNRLYWYRQTLGQGPEFLTYFQNEAQLEKSRLLSDRFSAERPKGSFSTLEIQRTEQGDSAMYLCASSLLAGGSYEQYFGPGTRLTVT.

Note on this clone: The CDR3 end lies 3 residues beyond the end of the read and is filled in from the germline J gene. This chain connects TRBV2 to TRBJ2-5; D might be TRBD2 (5 bases). Trimming cost V 2 bases and J 5 bases, with 12 bases left between them. Germline CDR1 reads SNHLY; CDR2 reads FYNNEI. There are 14 residues in the CDR3. The chain's CDR3 is CASSETRAGETQYF. The sequenced CDR3 bases are TGTGCCAGCAGTGAAACCCGGGCGGGCGAGACC.

Regarding this clone: The sequence runs out 3 residues before the end of the CDR3; the remainder is reconstructed from the germline J gene. This chain joins TRBV2 and TRBJ2-7, with 8 bases that match TRBD1. The CDR3 is 14 residues long. The germline gives CDR1 SNHLY, CDR2 FYNNEI. J gave up 2 bases and V 4 bases, and 4 bases lay outside the gene matches. The CDR3 loop is CASSGVDRAYEQYF. CDR3 bases read: TGTGCCAGCAGTGGGGTGGACAGGGCCTACGAG.

Notes on this clone: The CDR3 goes on 3 residues after the read ends, and that part is filled in from the germline J gene. V is TRBV6-4 and J is TRBJ2-2; D is tentatively TRBD1 or TRBD2 (5 bases each). The germline CDR1 and CDR2 sequences are MRHNA and SNTAGT. V was clipped by 2 bases and J by 6 bases, with 25 bases between them. The CDR3 sequence is 19 residues long. CDR3 residues: CASSDGGWGRGSNPGELFF. Incomplete CDR3 DNA: TGTGCCAGCAGTGACGGAGGATGGGGCCGTGGTAGTAATCCCGGGGAG.

About this clone: The read comes to an end 3 residues before the CDR3 does, leaving the germline J gene to fill in the end. V and J are TRBV10-3 and TRBJ1-2, with 12 bases identical to TRBD1. The CDR3 is made up of 14 amino acids. Looked up from germline, CDR1 is ENHRY and CDR2 is SYGVKD. This CDR3 is CAIRGTGGAEGYTF. CDR3 DNA (partial): TGTGCCATCAGGGGGACAGGGGGCGCGGAAGGC.